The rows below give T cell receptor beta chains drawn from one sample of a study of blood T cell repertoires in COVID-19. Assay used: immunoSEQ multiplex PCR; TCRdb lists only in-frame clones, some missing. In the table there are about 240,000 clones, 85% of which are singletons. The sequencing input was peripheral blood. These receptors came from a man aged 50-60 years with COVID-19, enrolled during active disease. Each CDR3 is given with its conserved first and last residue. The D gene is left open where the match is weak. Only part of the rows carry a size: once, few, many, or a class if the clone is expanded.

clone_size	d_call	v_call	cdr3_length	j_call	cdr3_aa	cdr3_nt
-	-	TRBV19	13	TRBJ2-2	CASSRTVTGELFF	TGTGCCAGTAGTCGTACGGTCACCGGGGAGCTGTTTTTT
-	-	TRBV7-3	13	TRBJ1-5	CASSLFPNQPQHF	TGTGCCAGCAGCTTATTCCCTAATCAGCCCCAGCATTTT
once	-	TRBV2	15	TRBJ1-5	CASRAVSGGNQPQHF	TGTGCCAGCAGGGCGGTGTCCGGGGGCAATCAGCCCCAGCATTTT
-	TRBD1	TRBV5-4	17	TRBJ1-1	CASSLGTGARGGTEAFF	TGTGCCAGCAGCTTGGGGACAGGCGCACGGGGTGGCACTGAAGCTTTCTTT
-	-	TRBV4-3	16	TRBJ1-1	CASSQVFPGQNTEAFF	TGCGCCAGCAGCCAAGTCTTCCCGGGACAAAACACTGAAGCTTTCTTT
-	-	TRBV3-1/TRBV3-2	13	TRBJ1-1	CASSQVLNTEAFF	TGTGCCAGCAGCCAAGTGTTAAACACTGAAGCTTTCTTT
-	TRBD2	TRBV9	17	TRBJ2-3	CASSPSWASGESDTQYF	TGTGCCAGCAGCCCTAGTTGGGCTAGCGGGGAATCAGATACGCAGTATTTT
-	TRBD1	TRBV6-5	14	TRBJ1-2	CASSTPGQGRGYTF	TGTGCCAGCAGTACTCCGGGACAGGGGAGAGGCTACACCTTC
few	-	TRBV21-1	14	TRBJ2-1	CASSKQLAYNEQFF	TGTGCCAGCAGCAAACAACTTGCCTACAATGAGCAGTTCTTC
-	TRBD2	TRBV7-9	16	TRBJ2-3	CASSLRGGGATDTQYF	TGTGCCAGCAGCTTACGTGGCGGGGGGGCCACAGATACGCAGTATTTT
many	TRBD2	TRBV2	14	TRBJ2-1	CASTEGTSSNEQFF	TGTGCCAGCACTGAAGGGACTAGCTCTAATGAGCAGTTCTTC
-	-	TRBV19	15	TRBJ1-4	CASSMRQGFKEKLFF	TGTGCCAGTAGTATGCGGCAGGGTTTTAAGGAAAAACTGTTTTTT
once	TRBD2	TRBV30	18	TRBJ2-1	CAGNTGTSGGTRHNEQFF	TGTGCCGGGAATACCGGGACTAGCGGGGGGACAAGACACAATGAGCAGTTCTTC
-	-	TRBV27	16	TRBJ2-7	CASSSSYGGPTYEQYF	TGTGCCAGCAGTTCCAGCTACGGGGGGCCGACCTACGAGCAGTACTTC
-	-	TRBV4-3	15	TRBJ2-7	CASSHGSSTAYEQYF	TGCGCCAGCAGCCACGGGAGTAGTACGGCCTACGAGCAGTACTTC
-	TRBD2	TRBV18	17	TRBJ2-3	CASSPPSLADRTDTQYF	TGTGCCAGCTCACCACCGAGCCTAGCGGACCGCACAGATACGCAGTATTTT
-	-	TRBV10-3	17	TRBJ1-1	CAISEAQYDGMNTEAFF	TGTGCCATCAGTGAGGCCCAATACGATGGCATGAACACTGAAGCTTTCTTT
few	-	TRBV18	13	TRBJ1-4	CASSPGERTELFF	TGTGCCAGCTCACCAGGGGAGAGGACGGAACTGTTTTTT
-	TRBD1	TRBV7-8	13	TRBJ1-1	CASRNRGLNEAFF	TGTGCCAGCAGAAACAGGGGGCTCAATGAAGCTTTCTTT
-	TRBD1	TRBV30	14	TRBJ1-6	CASSTGGYNSPLHF	TGTGCCTCCTCCACAGGGGGCTATAATTCACCCCTCCACTTT
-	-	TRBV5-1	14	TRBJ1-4	CASSLGGFSEKLFF	TGCGCCAGCAGCTTGGGAGGGTTTAGTGAAAAACTGTTTTTT
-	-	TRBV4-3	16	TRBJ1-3	CASSQDLDSSGNTIYF	TGCGCCAGCAGCCAAGATCTGGACAGCTCTGGAAACACCATATATTTT
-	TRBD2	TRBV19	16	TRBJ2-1	CASSPIRTSGVNEQFF	TGTGCCAGTAGTCCAATCCGGACTAGCGGGGTCAATGAGCAGTTCTTC
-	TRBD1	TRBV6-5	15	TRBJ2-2	CASTTPQGVAGELFF	TGTGCCAGCACCACGCCCCAGGGGGTGGCCGGGGAGCTGTTTTTT
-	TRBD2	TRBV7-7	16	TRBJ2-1	CASKPLTSGGHNEQFF	TGTGCTAGCAAACCCCTTACTAGCGGGGGCCACAATGAGCAGTTCTTC
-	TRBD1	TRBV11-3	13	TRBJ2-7	CASSSRTGGEQYF	TGTGCCAGCAGCTCGAGGACAGGGGGAGAGCAGTACTTC
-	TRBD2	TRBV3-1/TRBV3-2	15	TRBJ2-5	CASSPSGGHQETQYF	TGTGCCAGCAGCCCAAGCGGGGGCCACCAAGAGACCCAGTACTTC
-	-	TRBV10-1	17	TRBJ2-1	CASSESRAWAPTEEQFF	TGCGCCAGCAGTGAGTCCAGAGCCTGGGCCCCCACTGAGGAGCAGTTCTTC
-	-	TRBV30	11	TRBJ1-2	CAWSVGYGYTF	TGTGCCTGGAGTGTCGGTTATGGCTACACCTTC
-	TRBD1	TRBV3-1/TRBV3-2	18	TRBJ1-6	CASSQEMGQLSYNSPLHF	TGTGCCAGCAGCCAAGAAATGGGACAGCTCTCCTATAATTCACCCCTCCACTTT
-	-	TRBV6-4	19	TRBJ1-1	CASSHPPQGLLPMNTEAFF	TGTGCCAGCAGTCACCCCCCACAGGGCCTCCTACCCATGAACACTGAAGCTTTCTTT
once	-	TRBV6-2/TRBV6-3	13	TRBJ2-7	CASSPPLTYEQYF	TGTGCCAGCAGTCCCCCCCTTACCTACGAGCAGTACTTC
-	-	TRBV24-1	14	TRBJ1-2	CATSDFRENYGYTF	TGTGCCACCAGTGATTTTCGGGAGAACTATGGCTACACCTTC
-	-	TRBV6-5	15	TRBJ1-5	CASNTQGYSNQPQHF	TGTGCCAGCAATACACAGGGATATAGCAATCAGCCCCAGCATTTT
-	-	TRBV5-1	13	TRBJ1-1	CASSSGVNTEAFF	TGCGCCAGCAGCTCAGGGGTTAACACTGAAGCTTTCTTT
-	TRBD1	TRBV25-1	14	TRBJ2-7	CASRPGQGSYEQYF	TGTGCCAGCAGACCGGGACAGGGCTCCTACGAGCAGTACTTC
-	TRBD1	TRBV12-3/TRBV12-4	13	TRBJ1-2	CASSSGTVYGYTF	TGTGCCAGCAGTTCGGGGACAGTCTATGGCTACACCTTC
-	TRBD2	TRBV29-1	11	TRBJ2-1	CSVDQGGGEFF	TGCAGCGTTGATCAGGGCGGGGGGGAGTTCTTC
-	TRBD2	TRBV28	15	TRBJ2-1	CASSSPGGQGNEQFF	TGTGCCAGCAGTTCCCCGGGGGGGCAGGGTAATGAGCAGTTCTTC
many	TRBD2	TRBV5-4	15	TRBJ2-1	CASSFRIAGVNEQFF	TGTGCCAGCAGCTTCCGGATAGCGGGGGTAAATGAGCAGTTCTTC
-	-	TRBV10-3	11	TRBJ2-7	CAIATSYEQYF	TGTGCCATCGCTACCTCCTACGAGCAGTACTTC
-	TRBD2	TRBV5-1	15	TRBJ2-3	CASSSGGALADTQYF	TGCGCCAGCAGCTCCGGGGGGGCCTTGGCAGATACGCAGTATTTT
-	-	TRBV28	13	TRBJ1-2	CASYAGSNYGYTF	TGTGCCAGCTACGCAGGTTCAAACTATGGCTACACCTTC
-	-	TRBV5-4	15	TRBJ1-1	CASSSAGGSNTEAFF	TGTGCCAGCAGTTCGGCGGGGGGGAGTAACACTGAAGCTTTCTTT
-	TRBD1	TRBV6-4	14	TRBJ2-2	CASSDATGAGELFF	TGTGCCAGCAGTGACGCTACAGGGGCCGGGGAGCTGTTTTTT
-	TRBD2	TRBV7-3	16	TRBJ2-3	CASSLGTSRDTDTQYF	TGTGCCAGCAGCCTTGGGACTAGCCGCGACACAGATACGCAGTATTTT
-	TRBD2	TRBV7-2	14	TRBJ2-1	CASSERGASGEQFF	TGTGCCAGCAGTGAGCGGGGGGCTTCCGGGGAGCAGTTCTTC
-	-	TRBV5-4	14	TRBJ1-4	CASSLVGQDEKLFF	TGTGCCAGCAGCTTGGTTGGTCAGGATGAAAAACTGTTTTTT